These T cell receptor beta chains were read from a single sample in a study of blood T cell repertoires in COVID-19. The protocol was immunoSEQ multiplex PCR, while the TCRdb copy is restricted to in-frame clones and leaves out a portion. This table has 200,000 to 250,000 clones, about four fifths appearing once. Sequencing input: peripheral blood. These receptors came from a woman aged 80 or older with COVID-19, enrolled during active disease. Both conserved end residues are part of each CDR3. Fields, in order: CDR3 DNA, CDR3 protein, J gene, D gene, clone size, V gene. D genes are given only for firm matches. Clone size is not always given. Where it is, it says once, few, many or a class for expanded clones.

TGTGCCACCAAGACCCGAAACGGAGATAATCAGCCCCAGCATTTT,CATKTRNGDNQPQHF,TRBJ1-5,.,once,TRBV19
TGTGCCAGTAGTAAACCCTATGACTACACCTTC,CASSKPYDYTF,TRBJ1-2,.,.,TRBV19
TGCAGCGTGAACAGGGAGCCCCCTAACTATGGCTACACCTTC,CSVNREPPNYGYTF,TRBJ1-2,.,.,TRBV29-1
TGTGCCAGCAGAACTTTACCCGGGGAGCTGTTTTTT,CASRTLPGELFF,TRBJ2-2,.,.,TRBV9
TGTGCCAGTAGTACTAGCGGGGGGTTCACTAGCACAGATACGCAGTATTTT,CASSTSGGFTSTDTQYF,TRBJ2-3,TRBD2,.,TRBV19
TGCGCCAGCAGCTTGGGACAGACCACAGATACGCAGTATTTT,CASSLGQTTDTQYF,TRBJ2-3,TRBD1,.,TRBV4-1
TGTGCCAGCTCCGGCGACACTTCCTGGGCGAACACTGAAGCTTTCTTT,CASSGDTSWANTEAFF,TRBJ1-1,.,.,TRBV18
TGTGCCAGCAGTCCCGATCCGGGGATCGCCTATGGCTACACCTTC,CASSPDPGIAYGYTF,TRBJ1-2,.,once,TRBV6-5
TGTGCCAGCAGTCCGGACAAGGCGGTTTTCTATGGCTACACCTTC,CASSPDKAVFYGYTF,TRBJ1-2,.,few,TRBV28
TGTGCCAGCAGTTACTCGGCAGGCCCGCAATACGAGCAGTACTTC,CASSYSAGPQYEQYF,TRBJ2-7,.,many,TRBV6-2/TRBV6-3
TGTGCCATCAGTGGGACTAGCGGACAGGGCAATGAGCAGTTCTTC,CAISGTSGQGNEQFF,TRBJ2-1,TRBD2,.,TRBV10-3
TGCGCCAGCAGCTTGGACCTTGAGGTAGGTTACGAGCAGTACTTC,CASSLDLEVGYEQYF,TRBJ2-7,.,.,TRBV5-1
TGTGCCAGCAGCTCCGGACAGGGTGGCTCTGGGGCCAACGTCCTGACTTTC,CASSSGQGGSGANVLTF,TRBJ2-6,TRBD1,few,TRBV7-9
TGTGCCACCAGTGATAGCGACAGGGGAGGTGGCTACACCTTC,CATSDSDRGGGYTF,TRBJ1-2,TRBD1,.,TRBV24-1
TGTGCCAGCAGCCAACGAGGACAGGAGGCAGGCTACACCTTC,CASSQRGQEAGYTF,TRBJ1-2,TRBD1,.,TRBV3-1/TRBV3-2
TGTGCCAGCAGTTACAGGGGACAGGTCGATTCACCCCTCCACTTT,CASSYRGQVDSPLHF,TRBJ1-6,TRBD1,.,TRBV6-5
TGTGCCAGTAGTATAGCCAGGCCTAACTATGGCTACACCTTC,CASSIARPNYGYTF,TRBJ1-2,.,few,TRBV19
TGTGCCAGCAGCATCCAGACTAGCCCGAGCTCCTACGAGCAGTACTTC,CASSIQTSPSSYEQYF,TRBJ2-7,TRBD2,many,TRBV7-8
TGTGCCAGCAGCTTAGCCAATCGGACAGGGGATTTGAAGACCCAGTACTTC,CASSLANRTGDLKTQYF,TRBJ2-5,TRBD1,once,TRBV7-8
TGTGCCAGCAGCCAACTAGCGGGGGTGGTCAATGAGCAGTTCTTC,CASSQLAGVVNEQFF,TRBJ2-1,TRBD2,.,TRBV14
TGTGCCAGCTCACGAACTGAAGCCCTGAACACTGAAGCTTTCTTT,CASSRTEALNTEAFF,TRBJ1-1,.,.,TRBV18
TGTGCCAGCAGCTTAGTAACTTCAAATGAGCAGTTCTTC,CASSLVTSNEQFF,TRBJ2-1,.,.,TRBV11-2
TGTGCCAGCAGCCAAGAAGGGGGTTGGGGAACCTTC,CASSQEGGWGTF,TRBJ1-2,.,few,TRBV3-1/TRBV3-2
TGTGCCAGCAGCTCAGCGGGGAGCTCCTACAATGAGCAGTTCTTC,CASSSAGSSYNEQFF,TRBJ2-1,TRBD2,.,TRBV7-3
TGTGCCAGCTCCCCTGTGGCGGGAGGGCGTAATGAGCAGTTCTTC,CASSPVAGGRNEQFF,TRBJ2-1,TRBD2,.,TRBV18
TGCGCCAGCAGCTTGGAAGGCAGGCCCCATGGCTACACCTTC,CASSLEGRPHGYTF,TRBJ1-2,.,.,TRBV5-1
TGCGCCAGCAGCTTTTGGACACCAAACGAGCAGTACTTC,CASSFWTPNEQYF,TRBJ2-7,.,.,TRBV5-1
TGCGCCAGCAGCTTGTCGTTGCAGGGCAATTACGAGCAGTACTTC,CASSLSLQGNYEQYF,TRBJ2-7,.,few,TRBV5-1
TGTGCCAGCAGCACCGTAGGGGGCTATGGCTACACCTTC,CASSTVGGYGYTF,TRBJ1-2,.,.,TRBV12-3/TRBV12-4
TGTGCCAGCAGTTTGGCAGGGTCCTACGAGCAGTACTTC,CASSLAGSYEQYF,TRBJ2-7,.,few,TRBV12-3/TRBV12-4
TGTGCCAGCAGTTGGGACAGATACAATGAGCAGTTCTTC,CASSWDRYNEQFF,TRBJ2-1,TRBD1,.,TRBV28
TGTGCCAGCAGGCCGACACTGGCTACTAATGAAAAACTGTTTTTT,CASRPTLATNEKLFF,TRBJ1-4,.,.,TRBV27
TGTGCCAGCAGCTCAAAGGGGGAAGGAGGAGGAAACACCATATATTTT,CASSSKGEGGGNTIYF,TRBJ1-3,.,.,TRBV7-6
TGTGCCAGCAGTCTTACAGGGAGACAGCCCCAGCATTTT,CASSLTGRQPQHF,TRBJ1-5,.,few,TRBV12-3/TRBV12-4
TGTGCCAGCAGCATTCTTCAGGGGGCAAACAATGAGCAGTTCTTC,CASSILQGANNEQFF,TRBJ2-1,TRBD1,.,TRBV7-2